This T cell receptor (beta chain) was found in a study of blood T cell repertoires in COVID-19. Across the whole study: Acute and convalescent COVID-19 samples came from the United States, Italy and Spain.

Authors' data handling: Quantification of nucleated cells was approximated via reference gene primer amplification. The table came from immunoSEQ multiplex PCR; TCRdb's copy has only in-frame clones and leaves some out. That table is the source of V, J and clone size, and D and trimming were worked out from the DNA. Of a few hundred thousand clones listed, 85% were seen once; the top ten hold roughly 4.6%. The trim removed 4 bases at V and 1 base at J, leaving 7 bases unmatched. Germline CDR1 is SGHTA and CDR2 is FQGNSA. This CDR3 comprises 16 residues. The source is a man over 45 with active or convalescent COVID-19. Source material: peripheral blood. The V and J genes are TRBV7-2 and TRBJ1-5; 7 bases are a match to TRBD1. CDR3 loop: CASSSYDRVSNQPQHF. The CDR3 bases are TGTGCCAGCAGCTCCTATGACAGGGTAAGCAATCAGCCCCAGCATTTT.